One sample yielded the 14 T cell receptor beta chains listed below, sequenced in a study of blood T cell repertoires in COVID-19. Sequenced by immunoSEQ multiplex PCR; TCRdb stores in-frame clones only, minus some. Among approximately 410,000 clones listed, 86% were seen once. Sequencing used peripheral blood. The origin of the receptors is a woman aged 25 to 39 with active or convalescent COVID-19.

This clone was detected only a few times. The chain employs TRBV10-3 and TRBJ2-7; D is perhaps TRBD2 (7 bases). V lost 5 bases, J lost 0 bases, and 23 bases lay in between. Germline-derived CDR1 and CDR2 are ENHRY and SYGVKD. The CDR3 totals 18 residues. The CDR3 bases are TGTGCCATCAGTTCAACCCCTGGGGGGGCCCTAGACTCCTACGAGCAGTACTTC. Translated, it gives CAISSTPGGALDSYEQYF.

The chain links TRBV9 to TRBJ1-4, with 9 nucleotides matching TRBD1. CDR1 and CDR2 from the germline V gene are SGDLS and YYNGEE. V shed 4 bases, J shed 12 bases, and the junction held 28 bases outside the gene matches. The CDR3 sequence is 20 residues long. The CDR3 is CASSSFPWGQGPKSGSELFF. The CDR3 coding sequence is TGTGCCAGCAGCTCATTTCCCTGGGGACAGGGCCCGAAGTCTGGGTCGGAACTGTTTTTT.

The chain couples TRBV7-2 to TRBJ1-1; 8 bases fit TRBD1. The CDR3 loop spans 15 amino acids. V dropped 5 bases and J dropped 7; count of bases not matched to a gene: 12. Per germline, CDR1 SGHTA and CDR2 FQGNSA. CDR3 protein: CASSLSSGTGFEAFF. The CDR3, as DNA: TGTGCCAGCAGCCTATCCTCCGGGACAGGTTTTGAAGCTTTCTTT. The full variable domain, in which reference TRBV7-2 and TRBJ1-1 provide the parts outside the CDR3, is GAGVSQSPSNKVTEKGKDVELRCDPISGHTALYWYRQSLGQGLEFLIYFQGNSAPDKSGLPSDRFSAERTGGSVSTLTIQRTQQEDSAVYLCASSLSSGTGFEAFFGQGTRLTVV.

The V gene is TRBV6-5, the J gene TRBJ2-3; TRBD1 matches at 7 bases. Germline trimming cut 11 bases from V and 0 bases from J; bases unmatched to any gene: 5. The CDR3 contains 13 residues. CDR1 is MNHEY and CDR2 is SVGAGI in the germline V gene. As DNA, the CDR3 is TGTGCCTCTTCGGGACAGAGCACAGATACGCAGTATTTT. Protein product: CASSGQSTDTQYF.

The chain links TRBV5-1 to TRBJ2-5; 9 bases agree with TRBD2. With 6 bases clipped from V and 2 bases from J, the junction kept 8 bases outside the gene matches. Germline V gene sequence: CDR1 SGHRS, CDR2 YFSETQ. This CDR3 comprises 15 residues. Here the CDR3 DNA reads TGCGCCAGCACTTTTGGCGGGGGGGATCAAGAGACCCAGTACTTC. It specifies CASTFGGGDQETQYF.

This clone was detected once. The chain links TRBV5-1 to TRBJ2-2; D possibly corresponds to TRBD2 (5 bases). The V and J ends lost 4 bases and 4 bases respectively, with 11 bases between them. The CDR3 is made up of 14 amino acids. The germline V gene has CDR1 SGHRS and CDR2 YFSETQ. The chain's CDR3 is CASSVAWGTGELFF. Written as DNA, the CDR3 is TGCGCCAGCAGCGTAGCGTGGGGCACCGGGGAGCTGTTTTTT.

This clone was recorded once. V gene TRBV11-2 combines with J gene TRBJ1-1, with 7 bases identical to TRBD1. This CDR3 region has 15 residues. The germline V gene encodes CDR1 SGHAT and CDR2 FQNNGV. Trimming removed 5 bases from V and 2 bases from J; junction bases left unmatched: 8. CDR3: CASSAYRGFNTEAFF. The DNA for the CDR3 is TGTGCCAGCAGCGCGTACAGGGGCTTTAACACTGAAGCTTTCTTT.

J is TRBJ1-4 and V is TRBV27; a possible D gene is TRBD1 (6 bases). V lost 6 bases, J lost 8 bases, and 22 bases lay in between. The CDR3 covers 16 residues. CDR1 is MNHEY, CDR2 SMNVEV, per germline (reference sequence). DNA for the CDR3: TGTGCCAGCAGCCCCGCGGGGGCTTATTATTCAGAAAAACTGTTTTTT. Amino acid sequence: CASSPAGAYYSEKLFF.

V gene TRBV27 combines with J gene TRBJ1-2, with D perhaps matching TRBD1 (6 bases). V lost 3 bases and J lost 6, with 11 bases in between. The CDR3 has 13 amino acids. Per the germline V gene, CDR1 is MNHEY and CDR2 is SMNVEV (reference sequence). The CDR3 here is CASSFQGPNGYTF. The DNA for the CDR3 is TGTGCCAGCAGTTTTCAGGGGCCCAATGGCTACACCTTC.

This chain connects TRBV30 to TRBJ2-1, with a tentative D call TRBD2 (6 bases). The V gene's germline CDR1 is GTSNPN and CDR2 SVGIG (reference sequence). The CDR3 length is 14 residues. The germline V and J ends were trimmed by 5 bases and 3 bases, with 14 bases remaining between them. CDR3 amino acids: CAWRDFGGYNEQFF. CDR3 DNA: TGTGCCTGGCGGGACTTCGGGGGCTACAATGAGCAGTTCTTC.

The rearrangement uses TRBV5-1 and TRBJ1-6; 7 bases fit TRBD1. There are 15 residues in the CDR3. The V gene's germline CDR1 is SGHRS and CDR2 YFSETQ. J lost 9 bases, V lost 4 bases, and 10 bases had no gene match. The CDR3 coding sequence is TGCGCCAGCAGCGAAGACGACAGGGTAATTTCACCCCTCCACTTT. Amino acid sequence: CASSEDDRVISPLHF. Based on the CDR3 plus reference TRBV5-1 and TRBJ1-6, the full variable domain is KAGVTQTPRYLIKTRGQQVTLSCSPISGHRSVSWYQQTPGQGLQFLFEYFSETQRNKGNFPGRFSGRQFSNSRSEMNVSTLELGDSALYLCASSEDDRVISPLHFGNGTRLTVT.

J is TRBJ1-3 and V is TRBV7-6, with 9 bases lining up with TRBD1. The V and J ends lost 2 bases and 0 bases, in that order; junction bases with no gene match: 11. Per the germline V gene, CDR1 is SGHVS and CDR2 is FNYEAQ. The CDR3 sequence is 19 residues long. The CDR3 coding sequence is TGTGCCAGCAGCTTAACGGTGGGGACAGGGATCTACTCTGGAAACACCATATATTTT. Amino acids: CASSLTVGTGIYSGNTIYF.

The chain is built from TRBV18 and TRBJ1-5; D may be TRBD1 (6 bases). Trimming took off 6 bases at V and 6 bases at J, with 15 bases between the two ends. The germline V gene encodes CDR1 KGHSH and CDR2 LQKENI. The CDR3 extends over 14 amino acids. CDR3 protein: CASSTTGLGQPQHF. The CDR3 DNA follows: TGTGCCAGCTCGACCACAGGGCTCGGTCAGCCCCAGCATTTT.

The rearrangement uses TRBV29-1 and TRBJ1-2, with TRBD1 matching over 8 bases. Looked up from germline, CDR1 is SQVTM and CDR2 is ANQGSEA. The CDR3 spans 12 residues. V was clipped by 5 bases and J by 6 bases; unmatched bases: 5. The CDR3 spells CSVLGQGHGYTF. Written as DNA, the CDR3 is TGCAGCGTTCTAGGACAGGGTCATGGCTACACCTTC. The full variable domain, its missing parts supplied by reference TRBV29-1 and TRBJ1-2, is SAVISQKPSRDICQRGTSLTIQCQVDSQVTMMFWYRQQPGQSLTLIATANQGSEATYESGFVIDKFPISRPNLTFSTLTVSNMSPEDSSIYLCSVLGQGHGYTFGSGTRLTVV.